These T cell receptor beta chains were read from a single sample in a study of naive and memory T cell subsets. TCRdb re-called the UMI-ligation and nested PCR reads through MiXCR, storing one row per CDR3 protein. The sample has 25,000 to 35,000 distinct CDR3 sequences, under 8.5% seen once. The sequenced sample was skin, obtained from a tuberculin skin test site. The source is an adult in good health. The CDR3 runs from the conserved cysteine through the conserved F or W. Each record gives: J gene, clone size, V gene, D gene, CDR3 protein, CDR3 DNA. The D gene is left open where the match is weak. Size is omitted from some rows. Given values are once, few, many or a class for expanded clones.

j_gene: TRBJ2-1; abundance: many; v_gene: TRBV7-2; d_gene: NA; CDR3aa: CASSFPRASSRDTSSYNEQFF; CDR3nt: TGTGCCAGCAGCTTCCCACGGGCTTCATCTCGGGACACGAGCTCCTACAATGAGCAGTTCTTC
j_gene: TRBJ1-3; abundance: many; v_gene: TRBV5-6; d_gene: NA; CDR3aa: CASSPLGRQLSGNTIYF; CDR3nt: TGTGCCAGCAGCCCTCTCGGTCGACAGCTCTCTGGAAACACCATATATTTT
j_gene: TRBJ1-5; abundance: NA; v_gene: TRBV18; d_gene: NA; CDR3aa: CASSPLNLLGQSNQPQHF; CDR3nt: TGTGCCAGCTCACCATTAAACTTGCTGGGCCAAAGCAATCAGCCCCAGCATTTT
j_gene: TRBJ2-3; abundance: medium-sized; v_gene: TRBV5-1; d_gene: NA; CDR3aa: CASREGSTDTQYF; CDR3nt: TGCGCCAGCAGGGAGGGTAGCACAGATACGCAGTATTTT
j_gene: TRBJ2-3; abundance: few; v_gene: TRBV11-2; d_gene: TRBD2; CDR3aa: CASSLVGLGPDTQYF; CDR3nt: TGTGCCAGCAGCTTAGTTGGACTAGGGCCAGATACGCAGTATTTT
j_gene: TRBJ2-2; abundance: few; v_gene: TRBV10-1; d_gene: NA; CDR3aa: CASREKLTGELFF; CDR3nt: TGCGCCAGCAGGGAAAAGCTCACCGGGGAGCTGTTTTTT
j_gene: TRBJ2-2; abundance: NA; v_gene: TRBV4-1; d_gene: TRBD1; CDR3aa: CASSHLRTGGSSRTGELFF; CDR3nt: TGCGCCAGCAGCCACCTTAGGACAGGCGGCTCTTCACGGACCGGGGAGCTGTTTTTT
j_gene: TRBJ1-4; abundance: NA; v_gene: TRBV19; d_gene: NA; CDR3aa: CASSRQRGGEKLFF; CDR3nt: TGTGCCAGTAGTAGGCAAAGGGGTGGAGAAAAACTGTTTTTT
j_gene: TRBJ2-3; abundance: many; v_gene: TRBV9; d_gene: NA; CDR3aa: CASSVGGTPGDTQYF; CDR3nt: TGTGCCAGCAGCGTAGGGGGGACTCCCGGCGATACGCAGTATTTT
j_gene: TRBJ1-5; abundance: medium-sized; v_gene: TRBV19; d_gene: NA; CDR3aa: CASSRTGLGHQPQHF; CDR3nt: TGTGCCAGTAGCAGAACCGGGTTGGGTCATCAGCCCCAGCATTTT
j_gene: TRBJ2-6; abundance: many; v_gene: TRBV19; d_gene: NA; CDR3aa: CASSIVGSSGANVLTF; CDR3nt: TGTGCCAGTAGTATTGTAGGGAGCTCTGGGGCCAACGTCCTGACTTTC
j_gene: TRBJ1-4; abundance: many; v_gene: TRBV11-2; d_gene: NA; CDR3aa: CASSFGLGAGPKEKLFF; CDR3nt: TGTGCCAGCAGCTTCGGACTGGGTGCAGGCCCAAAGGAAAAACTGTTTTTT
j_gene: TRBJ1-1; abundance: many; v_gene: TRBV12-3/TRBV12-4; d_gene: NA; CDR3aa: CASSFSARGDGFTEAFF; CDR3nt: TGTGCCAGCAGTTTTTCCGCTAGAGGGGACGGGTTCACTGAAGCTTTCTTT
j_gene: TRBJ2-7; abundance: many; v_gene: TRBV14; d_gene: TRBD2; CDR3aa: CASSPAGGGYEQYF; CDR3nt: TGTGCCAGCAGCCCAGCGGGGGGCGGTTACGAGCAGTACTTC
j_gene: TRBJ2-5; abundance: many; v_gene: TRBV5-6; d_gene: NA; CDR3aa: CASSDLTGQRLTQYF; CDR3nt: TGTGCCAGCAGCGACCTCACAGGCCAGAGGTTGACCCAGTACTTC